The sequence of this T cell receptor beta chain was determined in a study of human T cells and chemical hapten exposure. Study details: It was small differences in pooled library volume that mainly caused per-sample TCR yields to vary. Whole-study results and caveats: All donors were alopecia patients, so their immunity may differ from that of healthy people.

V was shortened by 6 bases and J by 7 bases, with 15 bases between the two germline ends. The CDR3 runs to 13 residues. From germline, CDR1 is SNHLY and CDR2 FYNNEI. As for time point: pre-sensitization, week 0. Treatment meaning: therapeutic diphenylcyclopropenone sensitization with weekly scalp DPC. This clonotype was observed a few times. Its target is not known. Separate cDNA molecules received unique molecular identifiers, which the library attached to them. TCRdb reprocessed the RACE reads via MiXCR and lists one record per CDR3 protein. The data contain roughly 90,000 distinct CDR3 sequences, nearly 10% of them singletons.

The chain joins TRBV2 to TRBJ1-2; no definite D call. The origin of this receptor is a woman aged 40-49 years with alopecia areata. Some clones in this sample may be carry-over from other donors' samples. The sequencing used whole blood, collected in connection with sensitization to the hapten diphenylcyclopropenone (DPC). CDR3: CASRPLGVGGYTF. The CDR3 DNA sequence: TGTGCCAGCAGGCCCTTAGGAGTGGGTGGCTACACCTTC.